The 25 T cell receptor beta chains reported below all come from one sample, sequenced in a study of shared clonotypes between healthy human individuals. Profiling relied on immunoSEQ multiplex PCR, and the TCRdb table lists in-frame clones only, not all of them. The repertoire holds around 500,000 clones, with roughly 77% as singletons. Sequencing used PBMCs. These receptors all come from a woman aged 35 to 49 in good health. Some clones in this sample may be carry-over from other donors' samples.

V gene TRBV11-2 combines with J gene TRBJ2-5, with D possibly TRBD2 on 5 matching bases. CDR3 length: 12 amino acids. V was shortened by 3 bases and J by 3 bases, with 5 bases between the two germline ends. Germline V gene sequence: CDR1 SGHAT, CDR2 FQNNGV. CDR3 loop: CASSFGEETQYF. The CDR3 bases are TGTGCCAGCAGCTTCGGGGAAGAGACCCAGTACTTC.

The V gene is TRBV2, the J gene TRBJ2-3, with D uncertain. The V gene's germline CDR1 is SNHLY and CDR2 FYNNEI. Trimming took off 6 bases at V and 2 bases at J, with 12 bases between the two ends. There are 14 residues in the CDR3. DNA for the CDR3: TGTGCCAGCAGGGGTAGGTCTCCCACAGATACGCAGTATTTT. It yields the protein CASRGRSPTDTQYF.

The chain has TRBV7-2 and TRBJ2-2; the D gene could be TRBD1 or TRBD2 (5 bases each). The CDR3 has 13 residues. CDR1 SGHTA and CDR2 FQGNSA come from the germline V gene. V was clipped by 5 bases and J by 7 bases, with 11 bases between them. CDR3 sequence: CASSATGHGELFF. DNA for the CDR3: TGTGCCAGCAGCGCGACGGGGCACGGGGAGCTGTTTTTT.

This chain links TRBV10-1 with TRBJ2-1; 16 nucleotides match TRBD2. V shed 7 bases, J shed 6 bases, and the junction held 18 bases outside the gene matches. Per germline, CDR1 WNHNN and CDR2 SYGVQD (reference sequence). There are 20 residues in the CDR3. This chain's CDR3 is CASTPLCRWGLAGGRNEQFF. DNA for the CDR3: TGCGCCAGCACCCCCCTTTGTCGCTGGGGACTAGCGGGGGGGCGCAATGAGCAGTTCTTC.

The rearrangement uses TRBV4-3 and TRBJ2-1, with 13 bases identical to TRBD2. The germline gives CDR1 LGHNA, CDR2 YSLEER. The trim removed 1 base at V and 7 bases at J, leaving 4 bases unmatched. The CDR3 consists of 16 residues. CDR3 DNA sequence: TGCGCCAGCAGCCAAGGGACTAGCGGGAGCGTTAATGAGCAGTTCTTC. Translating it yields CASSQGTSGSVNEQFF.

This clone came up a few times. The chain links TRBV6-8 to TRBJ1-2, with a weak D call TRBD1 (5 bases). The CDR3 contains 19 residues. Germline CDR1 reads MNHGY; CDR2 reads SAAAGT. The V gene lost 0 bases and the J gene lost 3 bases, with 23 bases spanning the gap. The CDR3 sequence is CASSYSKTRTLRVDYGYTF. Here the CDR3 DNA reads TGTGCCAGCAGTTACTCGAAAACTCGGACGCTCAGGGTGGACTATGGCTACACCTTC.

The chain is built from TRBV6-1 and TRBJ1-5, with D possibly matching TRBD1 (6 bases). Trimming stripped 6 bases from V and 5 bases from J, with 17 bases between. The CDR3 is made up of 15 amino acids. In germline, CDR1 is MNHNS, CDR2 SASEGT. The CDR3 nucleotides read TGTGCCAGCAGACAACAGGGAGTGTTTCATCAGCCCCAGCATTTT. Its translation: CASRQQGVFHQPQHF.

Only one count was recorded for this clone. The rearrangement uses TRBV4-1 and TRBJ2-7; TRBD1 matches at 9 bases. CDR3 length: 15 amino acids. Germline V gives CDR1 MGHRA, CDR2 YSYEKL. The V and J ends lost 2 bases and 7 bases, in that order; junction bases with no gene match: 9. CDR3 in DNA: TGCGCCAGCAGCCAAACCGGGACAGGGCTTGTGGAGCAGTACTTC. This encodes CASSQTGTGLVEQYF.

This sequence joins TRBV18 and TRBJ1-1; no reliable D call. CDR3 size: 16 residues. Between the trimmed V and J ends, which lost 5 bases and 0 bases, there was a span of 16 bases. The V gene's germline CDR1 is KGHSH and CDR2 LQKENI. This chain's CDR3 is CASSSTGALMNTEAFF. CDR3 bases: TGTGCCAGCTCATCGACGGGAGCTCTTATGAACACTGAAGCTTTCTTT.

In the case of this clone: Since no conserved phenylalanine or tryptophan closes the CDR3, a read error is the likely cause. The chain employs TRBV28 and TRBJ2-7; possibly TRBD2 for D (5 bases). CDR3 length equals 15 residues. CDR1 is MDHEN, CDR2 SYDVKM, per germline. The CDR3 is CASSFQRPPKYEQYL. The CDR3 DNA reads as TGCGCCAGCAGTTTCCAGCGGCCCCCCAAATACGAGCAGTACCTC.

V gene TRBV5-4 combines with J gene TRBJ1-1; TRBD1 aligns across 7 bases. Per germline, CDR1 SGHNT and CDR2 YYREEE (reference sequence). This CDR3 has 15 residues. The junction had 8 bases not matched to a gene; V was cut back by 3 bases and J by 3 bases. CDR3 DNA sequence: TGTGCCAGCAGCTATAGACAGGGAGGGGACACTGAAGCTTTCTTT. Translating gives CASSYRQGGDTEAFF.

The J gene is TRBJ2-7, the V gene TRBV6-6, with D tentatively TRBD1 (6 bases). CDR1 MNHNY and CDR2 SVGAGI come from the germline V gene (reference sequence). CDR3 length equals 15 residues. The V gene lost 0 bases and the J gene lost 0 bases, with 9 bases spanning the gap. CDR3 residues: CASSYSGDTSYEQYF. The CDR3 region has the DNA TGTGCCAGCAGTTACTCGGGGGACACCTCCTACGAGCAGTACTTC.

This clone was detected only a few times. The chain uses TRBV6-5 and TRBJ2-1, with unresolved D. V lost 3 bases, J lost 9 bases, and 15 bases lay in between. CDR3 length: 14 residues. Germline V CDR1 and CDR2: MNHEY, SVGAGI. CDR3 sequence (DNA): TGTGCCAGCAGTTATTCCGAAGGCGTCGGTGAGCAGTTCTTC. It encodes CASSYSEGVGEQFF.

The CDR3 sequence: CASSAPGDNEKLFF. CDR3 sequence (DNA): TGTGCCAGCAGTGCGCCGGGGGATAATGAAAAACTGTTTTTT. The V call is TRBV6-1, the J call TRBJ1-4, with D possibly matching TRBD1 (5 bases). V shed 4 bases and J shed 4 bases, with 10 bases lying between them. Germline V gene lookup returns CDR1 MNHNS and CDR2 SASEGT. CDR3 size: 14 residues.

The gene calls are TRBV5-1 and TRBJ2-5; D ambiguous. The CDR3 spans 14 residues. The V and J ends lost 2 bases and 1 base respectively, with 9 bases between them. The germline CDR1 and CDR2 sequences are SGHRS and YFSETQ. CDR3 in amino acids: CASSFRPAQETQYF. CDR3 DNA sequence: TGCGCCAGCAGCTTCCGCCCAGCCCAAGAGACCCAGTACTTC.

The rearrangement uses TRBV18 and TRBJ2-7; maybe TRBD2 (8 bases). The CDR3 runs 14 residues. The V and J ends lost 6 bases and 3 bases respectively, with 15 bases between them. CDR1 is KGHSH, CDR2 LQKENI, per germline. Here the CDR3 DNA reads TGTGCCAGCTCCCGTAGCGGGACAGTCTACGAGCAGTACTTC. The encoded protein is CASSRSGTVYEQYF.

The chain uses TRBV11-2 and TRBJ1-5; D is unclear. Germline CDR1 is SGHAT and CDR2 is FQNNGV. V lost 5 bases, J lost 7 bases, and 12 bases lay in between. The CDR3 consists of 13 residues. In DNA, the CDR3 is TGTGCCAGCAGCACAAGCCTTGGGCAGCCCCAGCATTTT. Protein sequence: CASSTSLGQPQHF. Full variable domain (remainder filled in from reference TRBV11-2 and TRBJ1-5): EAGVAQSPRYKIIEKRQSVAFWCNPISGHATLYWYQQILGQGPKLLIQFQNNGVVDDSQLPKDRFSAERLKGVDSTLKIQPAKLEDSAVYLCASSTSLGQPQHFGDGTRLSIL.

This chain links TRBV4-2 with TRBJ2-3; possibly TRBD1 for D (5 bases). The CDR3 sequence is 16 residues long. Germline values: CDR1 LGHNA, CDR2 YNFKEQ. V shed 1 base and J shed 5 bases, with 16 bases lying between them. The CDR3 sequence: CASSQGTPVHQDTQYF. CDR3 coding DNA: TGTGCCAGCAGCCAAGGGACACCCGTGCATCAAGATACGCAGTATTTT.

This clone was counted a single time. The chain carries TRBV6-1 and TRBJ2-7; 8 bases are shared with TRBD1. Per germline, CDR1 MNHNS and CDR2 SASEGT. J was trimmed by 5 bases and V by 0 bases; bases with no gene match: 6. The CDR3 has 15 amino acids. CDR3 in amino acids: CASSEAGSTGDEQYF. CDR3 DNA sequence: TGTGCCAGCAGTGAAGCGGGTTCGACAGGGGACGAGCAGTACTTC.

This clone was seen only once. The chain carries TRBV10-3 and TRBJ1-4, with 10 bases matching TRBD1. The germline gives CDR1 ENHRY, CDR2 SYGVKD. The CDR3 runs to 15 residues. The V and J ends lost 1 base and 8 bases, in that order; junction bases with no gene match: 4. The CDR3 here is CAISEWTGGFEKLFF. CDR3 nucleotides: TGTGCCATCAGTGAGTGGACAGGGGGGTTCGAAAAACTGTTTTTT.

V usage is TRBV4-1 and J usage is TRBJ2-7; tentative D call: TRBD2 (6 bases). The CDR3 contains 16 residues. V shed 1 base and J shed 2 bases, with 15 bases lying between them. Germline V lookup: CDR1 MGHRA, CDR2 YSYEKL. CDR3 DNA: TGCGCCAGCAGCCAAGGTGGGCAGCGGGCCACCTACGAGCAGTACTTC. This translates into CASSQGGQRATYEQYF.

This chain joins TRBV13 and TRBJ1-5, with TRBD1 matching 7 bases. This CDR3 is built from 14 residues. V trimming: 5 bases; J trimming: 6 bases; junction bases outside the gene matches: 7. Looked up from germline, CDR1 is PRHDT and CDR2 is FYEKMQ (reference sequence). The CDR3 DNA sequence: TGTGCCAGCAGCGTTAGGGACAGCGCTCAGCCCCAGCATTTT. This codes for CASSVRDSAQPQHF.

The V and J genes are TRBV25-1 and TRBJ2-5; 11 nucleotides align to TRBD1. The germline gives CDR1 MGHDK, CDR2 SYGVNS. Trimming cost V 4 bases and J 5 bases; bases outside gene matches: 6. The CDR3 is made up of 15 amino acids. CDR3 protein: CASSGWTGGGETQYF. CDR3 bases: TGTGCCAGCAGTGGGTGGACAGGGGGCGGGGAGACCCAGTACTTC.

The J gene is TRBJ1-4, the V gene TRBV4-3, with 7 nucleotides matching TRBD1. Germline values: CDR1 LGHNA, CDR2 YSLEER. Trimming at V came to 3 bases and at J to 3 bases, leaving 7 bases not matched to a gene. This CDR3 is 16 amino acids long. Here the CDR3 reads CASSQATGTANEKLFF. The CDR3 nucleotides read TGCGCCAGCAGCCAGGCTACCGGGACAGCTAATGAAAAACTGTTTTTT.

This clone has only a few counts. The chain carries TRBV18 and TRBJ1-3; a possible D gene is TRBD1 (6 bases). The ends were cut back, 0 bases at V and 6 bases at J, with 18 bases in the middle. From germline, CDR1 is KGHSH and CDR2 LQKENI. This CDR3 has 17 residues. The CDR3 is CASSPPSSGHLLNTIYF. CDR3 coding DNA: TGTGCCAGCTCACCACCCAGCTCGGGACACCTCTTAAACACCATATATTTT.